These 30 T cell receptor beta chains were sequenced from one sample in a study of T cell repertoires in cytomegalovirus infection. These receptors have no identified antigens. TCRdb reprocessed the reads with MiXCR, giving one entry per CDR3 protein. The data hold over 250,000 distinct CDR3 sequences, with 22% observed a single time. Sequencing was performed on cultured PBMCs, taken from culture after CMV antigen stimulation. These receptors were collected from a human donor in good health (CMV status not recorded). Some clones in this sample may be carry-over from other donors' samples.

Only a few counts were recorded for this clonotype. The rearrangement joins TRBV28 to TRBJ2-7; D might be TRBD1 (5 bases). The V end was cut by 7 bases, the J end by 0 bases, with 13 bases between. Germline V gene data show CDR1 as MDHEN and CDR2 as SYDVKM. The CDR3 spans 14 residues. CDR3 in amino acids: CASTVAGYSYEQYF. The DNA of the CDR3 is TGTGCCAGCACGGTCGCAGGGTACTCCTACGAGCAGTACTTC.

The V call is TRBV5-6, the J call TRBJ1-6; 9 bases align to TRBD1. The CDR3 is 18 residues long. Germline V gene lookup returns CDR1 SGHDT and CDR2 YYEEEE. J was trimmed by 8 bases and V by 1 base; bases with no gene match: 13. CDR3 bases: TGTGCCAGCAGCTTGAGAACAGGGGGCGATTATATGGATTCACCCCTCCACTTT. Translation: CASSLRTGGDYMDSPLHF. Looking up the rest from reference TRBV5-6 and TRBJ1-6 gives the full variable domain: DAGVTQSPTHLIKTRGQQVTLRCSPKSGHDTVSWYQQALGQGPQFIFQYYEEEERQRGNFPDRFSGHQFPNYSSELNVNALLLGDSALYLCASSLRTGGDYMDSPLHFGNGTRLTVT.

The table lists this clonotype with a few counts. This chain joins TRBV11-2 and TRBJ2-2; 10 bases match TRBD1. J lost 7 bases, V lost 5 bases, and 13 bases had no gene match. Germline V lookup: CDR1 SGHAT, CDR2 FQNNGV. The CDR3 has 17 amino acids. CDR3 DNA: TGTGCCAGCAGCCTAACCCCCGGGACAGGGGTGATCGGGGAGCTGTTTTTT. Its translation: CASSLTPGTGVIGELFF. Drawing the rest from reference TRBV11-2 and TRBJ2-2, the complete variable domain is EAGVAQSPRYKIIEKRQSVAFWCNPISGHATLYWYQQILGQGPKLLIQFQNNGVVDDSQLPKDRFSAERLKGVDSTLKIQPAKLEDSAVYLCASSLTPGTGVIGELFFGEGSRLTVL.

This clonotype was detected ten times or more. The chain combines TRBV7-2 with TRBJ2-3; 8 bases match TRBD2. This CDR3 region has 16 residues. Germline V gene lookup returns CDR1 SGHTA and CDR2 FQGNSA. V was clipped by 6 bases and J by 5 bases; unmatched bases: 13. CDR3 coding DNA: TGTGCCAGCAGAAATTATGGGACTAGGGCACAAGATACGCAGTATTTT. Translated, it gives CASRNYGTRAQDTQYF.

In this sample, this clonotype turned up a few times. CDR3 in amino acids: CASSGGVSYNEQFF. Here the CDR3 DNA reads TGTGCCAGCAGCGGAGGGGTTTCCTACAATGAGCAGTTCTTC. The chain carries TRBV7-9 and TRBJ2-1, with D perhaps matching TRBD2 (6 bases). The germline V and J ends were trimmed by 5 bases and 1 base, with 9 bases remaining between them. Germline CDR1 reads SEHNR; CDR2 reads FQNEAQ (reference sequence). The length of the CDR3 is 14 residues.

This clonotype was seen repeatedly, ten times or more. V usage is TRBV4-2 and J usage is TRBJ2-3; 9 positions match TRBD2. Germline trimming cut 1 base from V and 3 bases from J; bases unmatched to any gene: 5. The CDR3 consists of 16 residues. Germline CDR1 reads LGHNA; CDR2 reads YNFKEQ. For the CDR3, the DNA is TGTGCCAGCAGCCAAGTTAGCGGGAGTGCAACAGATACGCAGTATTTT. Its protein product is CASSQVSGSATDTQYF.

The chain recombines TRBV5-4 with TRBJ2-4, with a weak D call TRBD2 (6 bases). This CDR3 spans 15 amino acids. The germline CDR1 and CDR2 sequences are SGHNT and YYREEE (reference sequence). The CDR3 sequence is CATHGVAEFKNIQYF. The CDR3 DNA is TGTGCTACCCACGGAGTAGCGGAGTTCAAAAACATTCAGTACTTC.

This clonotype was seen at least ten times. The gene calls are TRBV7-2 and TRBJ1-2; no clear D. The CDR3 extends over 12 amino acids. Between the trimmed V and J ends, which lost 5 bases and 6 bases, there was a span of 10 bases. Germline V gives CDR1 SGHTA, CDR2 FQGNSA. The chain's CDR3 is CASSRVGNGYTF. The CDR3 nucleotides read TGTGCCAGCAGCAGGGTAGGGAATGGCTACACCTTC.

This clonotype was seen many times. This sequence joins TRBV7-2 and TRBJ1-3; D is undetermined. Trimming pared 1 base from V and 0 bases from J, leaving 4 bases between. Germline CDR1 SGHTA, CDR2 FQGNSA. The CDR3 runs to 14 residues. CDR3 residues: CASSLVSSGNTIYF. As DNA, the CDR3 is TGTGCCAGCAGCTTAGTCAGCTCTGGAAACACCATATATTTT.

This clonotype was detected a few times. CDR3 coding DNA: TGTGCCAGCAGTCCCCGGAGGACAGGGAGCTCTGGAAACACCATATATTTT. It is translated as CASSPRRTGSSGNTIYF. V is TRBV7-2 and J is TRBJ1-3, with 8 positions matching TRBD1. With 6 bases clipped from V and 0 bases from J, the junction kept 10 bases outside the gene matches. The CDR3 loop spans 17 amino acids. Germline V gives CDR1 SGHTA, CDR2 FQGNSA.

This clonotype appeared a few times. The chain carries TRBV7-2 and TRBJ2-7, with 9 bases that match TRBD2. With V trimmed by 5 bases and J by 3 bases, 26 bases remained unmatched. CDR3 length equals 21 residues. CDR1 and CDR2 from the germline V gene are SGHTA and FQGNSA. In DNA form, the CDR3 reads TGTGCCAGCAGCCTCCTGGTTAGCGGGAGTCCCATCGCTGGGATAGGCTACGAGCAGTACGTC. Protein: CASSLLVSGSPIAGIGYEQYV.

This clonotype was picked up many times. The chain is built from TRBV11-1 and TRBJ2-7; perhaps TRBD1 as D (6 bases). CDR1 and CDR2 from the germline V gene are SGHAT and FQDESV (reference sequence). The CDR3 is 14 amino acids. Trimming stripped 5 bases from V and 2 bases from J, with 13 bases between. The CDR3 coding sequence is TGTGCCAGCAGCCCTCGGGACAATACCTACGAGCAGTACTTC. Encoded protein: CASSPRDNTYEQYF.

V and J are TRBV6-2 or TRBV6-3 and TRBJ1-4; D might be TRBD1 (6 bases). CDR1 and CDR2 (germline): MNHEY, SVGEGT. The length of the CDR3 is 15 residues. Trimming removed 6 bases at V and 8 bases at J, with 19 bases between. CDR3 sequence reads: CASSSGQPGYEKLFF. The CDR3, as DNA: TGTGCCAGCAGCTCTGGACAGCCCGGCTACGAAAAACTGTTTTTT.

With regard to this clonotype: The junction differs from germline at one of its ends, possibly a read error. The V gene is TRBV4-1, the J gene TRBJ1-5; 7 bases match TRBD1. Looked up from germline, CDR1 is MGHRA and CDR2 is YSYEKL. The CDR3 length is 14 residues. DNA of the CDR3: TGCGCCAGCAGCCAAGATGGGGAGGGACAGCACCAGCATTTT. The encoded protein is CASSQDGEGQHQHF.

V gene TRBV4-3 combines with J gene TRBJ1-1, with D uncertain. Germline CDR1 and CDR2: LGHNA and YSLEER. V dropped 0 bases and J dropped 0 bases, with 8 bases sitting between them. There are 15 residues in the CDR3. CDR3 amino acids: CASSQELGLNTEAFF. The DNA for the CDR3 is TGCGCCAGCAGCCAAGAGCTCGGCCTGAACACTGAAGCTTTCTTT.

The J gene is TRBJ2-1, the V gene TRBV14; 12 bases align to TRBD2. Trimming took 5 bases from V and 4 from J; bases not matched to a gene: 6. The germline V gene has CDR1 SGHDN and CDR2 FVKESK. CDR3 length: 16 residues. This chain's CDR3 is CASSALAGGWYNEQFF. CDR3 nucleotides: TGTGCCAGCAGCGCACTAGCGGGAGGATGGTACAATGAGCAGTTCTTC.

This clonotype occurred many times. The chain uses TRBV7-2 and TRBJ2-5, with D perhaps TRBD1 (6 bases). Germline CDR1 and CDR2: SGHTA and FQGNSA. V lost 5 bases, J lost 1 base, and 17 bases lay in between. The CDR3 is made up of 16 amino acids. The CDR3 nucleotides are TGTGCCAGCAGCCCTACGGACGGACAGATCCAAGAGACCCAGTACTTC. Translating gives CASSPTDGQIQETQYF.

The chain combines TRBV20-1 with TRBJ1-5; D may be TRBD1 (6 bases). V was cut by 6 bases and J by 5 bases, with 11 bases left in between. CDR1 and CDR2 (germline): DFQATT, SNEGSKA (reference sequence). The CDR3 runs 12 residues. The CDR3 region is CSARGSDQPQHF. CDR3 sequence (DNA): TGCAGTGCAAGGGGGTCGGATCAGCCCCAGCATTTT.

This clonotype came up many times. V usage is TRBV20-1 and J usage is TRBJ2-3; either TRBD1 or TRBD2 may fit D (5 bases each). The length of the CDR3 is 14 residues. Between the trimmed V and J ends, which lost 4 bases and 4 bases, there was a span of 15 bases. Germline V gene data show CDR1 as DFQATT and CDR2 as SNEGSKA (reference sequence). CDR3 coding DNA: TGCAGTGCTAATGATGACAGAGGGGCAGATACGCAGTATTTT. It yields the protein CSANDDRGADTQYF.

V is TRBV10-3 and J is TRBJ1-5, with TRBD1 matching over 8 bases. Germline V gene data show CDR1 as ENHRY and CDR2 as SYGVKD. This CDR3 contains 13 residues. The V segment lost 8 bases and the J segment 6 bases; nucleotides outside the gene matches: 6. This CDR3 is CAIGAGGGQPQHF. CDR3 coding DNA: TGTGCCATCGGGGCAGGGGGCGGTCAGCCCCAGCATTTT.

This clonotype was counted a few times. This chain joins TRBV5-4 and TRBJ2-2; tentatively, D is TRBD1 (5 bases). The CDR3 is 16 residues long. Germline CDR1 is SGHNT and CDR2 is YYREEE (reference sequence). V was shortened by 4 bases and J by 2 bases, with 15 bases between the two germline ends. For the CDR3, the DNA is TGTGCCAGCAGCGGTCGACAGACCCTCAACACCGGGGAGCTGTTTTTT. This gives the protein CASSGRQTLNTGELFF.

The sample holds many counts of this clonotype. The chain recombines TRBV12-3 or TRBV12-4 with TRBJ2-7, with no clear D. The V and J ends lost 2 bases and 2 bases respectively, with 13 bases between them. This CDR3 comprises 15 residues. The CDR3 spells CASSLYGNPPYEQYF. The DNA for the CDR3 is TGTGCCAGCAGTTTATACGGAAATCCACCCTACGAGCAGTACTTC.

This clonotype was seen repeatedly, ten times or more. This chain uses TRBV19 with TRBJ2-3; the D gene is possibly TRBD2 (5 bases). Trimming took 3 bases from V and 2 from J, leaving 12 bases between them. Per the germline V gene, CDR1 is LNHDA and CDR2 is SQIVND (reference sequence). The CDR3 length is 15 residues. Here the CDR3 reads CASSIGGLITDTQYF. CDR3 bases: TGTGCCAGTAGTATTGGCGGACTTATCACAGATACGCAGTATTTT.

A few counts support this clonotype. This sequence joins TRBV6-2 or TRBV6-3 and TRBJ2-1; 9 bases are a match to TRBD2. Looked up from germline, CDR1 is MNHEY and CDR2 is SVGEGT. The ends lost 2 bases at V and 0 bases at J; junction bases unmatched: 5. The CDR3 is 17 residues long. CDR3 DNA: TGTGCCAGCAGTTACCGACTAGCGGACAGCTCCTACAATGAGCAGTTCTTC. Translated: CASSYRLADSSYNEQFF.

The chain carries TRBV29-1 and TRBJ1-2, with D uncertain. Germline V gene data show CDR1 as SQVTM and CDR2 as ANQGSEA. The CDR3 runs to 11 residues. Trimming pared 4 bases from V and 5 bases from J, leaving 8 bases between. DNA of the CDR3: TGCAGCGTTGTGGCAGGTTATGGCTACACCTTC. Its protein product is CSVVAGYGYTF.

At least ten counts were recorded for this clonotype. This chain uses TRBV10-2 with TRBJ2-1, with 14 bases lining up with TRBD2. J lost 10 bases, V lost 4 bases, and 6 bases had no gene match. Germline-derived CDR1 and CDR2 are WSHSY and SAAADI. The CDR3 length is 15 residues. The CDR3 region is CASSGGTSGSIEQFF. The CDR3 DNA is TGCGCCAGCAGTGGGGGGACTAGCGGGAGTATCGAGCAGTTCTTC.

This clonotype appeared many times. The chain has TRBV7-8 and TRBJ2-5; 7 positions agree with TRBD1. The CDR3 has 13 residues. V was clipped by 6 bases and J by 3 bases; unmatched bases: 4. Germline loops: CDR1 SGHVS, CDR2 FQNEAQ. CDR3 in amino acids: CASRPTGEETQYF. As DNA, the CDR3 is TGTGCCAGCAGACCAACAGGGGAAGAGACCCAGTACTTC. Filled out from reference TRBV7-8 and TRBJ2-5, the complete variable domain reads GAGVSQSPRYKVAKRGQDVALRCDPISGHVSLFWYQQALGQGPEFLTYFQNEAQLDKSGLPSDRFFAERPEGSVSTLKIQRTQQEDSAVYLCASRPTGEETQYFGPGTRLLVL.

This clonotype has a handful of counts. The rearrangement uses TRBV10-3 and TRBJ1-6, with no clear D. This CDR3 spans 13 amino acids. V was trimmed by 3 bases and J by 9 bases, leaving 9 bases between them. The germline CDR1 and CDR2 sequences are ENHRY and SYGVKD. CDR3 coding DNA: TGTGCCATCAGTGAACAAATTGTTTCACCCCTCCACTTT. It yields the protein CAISEQIVSPLHF.

This clonotype came up many times. The chain employs TRBV7-3 and TRBJ2-7; the match to TRBD1 covers 10 bases. J gave up 3 bases and V 5 bases, and 7 bases lay outside the gene matches. The CDR3 runs 15 residues. CDR1 is SGHTA, CDR2 FQGTGA, per germline. The chain's CDR3 is CASSVTGGSNYEQYF. The DNA of the CDR3 is TGTGCCAGCAGCGTGACAGGGGGCTCAAACTACGAGCAGTACTTC.

V usage is TRBV4-1 and J usage is TRBJ2-5; D is undetermined. V lost 0 bases and J lost 2, with 16 bases in between. Germline CDR1 MGHRA, CDR2 YSYEKL. The CDR3 runs to 17 residues. The CDR3, as DNA: TGCGCCAGCAGCCAAGATTCTGGCGGCCCCCGACAAGAGACCCAGTACTTC. Encoded protein: CASSQDSGGPRQETQYF.